Below, 26 T cell receptor beta chains from the same sample are listed, as sequenced in a study of OX40 agonist ivuxolimab in advanced cancers. Data came from immunoSEQ multiplex PCR; TCRdb stores just in-frame clones and leaves some out. This table holds some 95,000 clones, about 83% found once. The sample was CD4+ or CD8+ T cells sorted from blood, taken in a trial of the OX40 agonist ivuxolimab. The receptors shown here come from an adult with an advanced solid tumor such as melanoma, head and neck, liver or kidney cancer.

This chain connects TRBV6-1 to TRBJ2-7; D gene ambiguous. The V and J ends lost 3 bases and 4 bases respectively, with 1 base between them. The germline V gene encodes CDR1 MNHNS and CDR2 SASEGT. The CDR3 loop spans 10 amino acids. The CDR3 coding sequence is TGTGCCAGCAGTGAGTACGAGCAGTACTTC. This codes for CASSEYEQYF.

The gene calls are TRBV2 and TRBJ1-1; D is undetermined. This CDR3 comprises 15 residues. Germline CDR1 SNHLY, CDR2 FYNNEI. V was pared by 3 bases and J by 0 bases, with 11 bases between. Written as DNA, the CDR3 is TGTGCCAGCAGTGAGTTGGGGAGTCTGAACACTGAAGCTTTCTTT. Amino acid sequence: CASSELGSLNTEAFF.

The chain is built from TRBV19 and TRBJ2-1, with D perhaps TRBD1 or TRBD2 (5 bases each). Trimming removed 7 bases at V and 5 bases at J, with 15 bases between. The germline CDR1 and CDR2 sequences are LNHDA and SQIVND (reference sequence). The CDR3 runs 14 residues. Written as DNA, the CDR3 is TGTGCCAGTATGGCACACGGGGCCAACAATGAGCAGTTCTTC. Protein: CASMAHGANNEQFF.

The chain recombines TRBV6-5 with TRBJ2-2; possible D gene TRBD1, 5 bases. Germline lookup yields CDR1 MNHEY and CDR2 SVGAGI. V was pared by 8 bases and J by 4 bases, with 11 bases between. This CDR3 spans 13 amino acids. The CDR3 sequence is CASHPDSTGELFF. Written as DNA, the CDR3 is TGTGCCAGCCACCCTGACAGCACCGGGGAGCTGTTTTTT.

CDR3 sequence reads: CASSVVGVGELFF. The CDR3, as DNA: TGTGCCAGCAGCGTAGTGGGCGTCGGGGAGCTGTTTTTT. The chain carries TRBV9 and TRBJ2-2; D gene uncertain. The CDR3 consists of 13 residues. CDR1 and CDR2 (germline): SGDLS, YYNGEE. Between the trimmed V and J ends, which lost 0 bases and 7 bases, there was a span of 7 bases. Drawing the rest from reference TRBV9 and TRBJ2-2, the complete variable domain is DSGVTQTPKHLITATGQRVTLRCSPRSGDLSVYWYQQSLDQGLQFLIQYYNGEERAKGNILERFSAQQFPDLHSELNLSSLELGDSALYFCASSVVGVGELFFGEGSRLTVL.

There are a few counts of this clone. The CDR3 DNA reads TGTGCCAGCAGCGCAGGACAGGGGGCGCCTAATCAGCCCCAGCATTTT. Protein sequence: CASSAGQGAPNQPQHF. This chain connects TRBV5-6 to TRBJ1-5; TRBD1 aligns across 11 bases. This CDR3 contains 16 residues. Germline CDR1 reads SGHDT; CDR2 reads YYEEEE. V shed 4 bases, J shed 4 bases, and the junction held 7 bases outside the gene matches.

V usage is TRBV5-1 and J usage is TRBJ2-1; 9 bases agree with TRBD1. Germline CDR1 SGHRS, CDR2 YFSETQ. The CDR3 is 16 amino acids. V was pared by 9 bases and J by 5 bases, with 15 bases of the junction left unmatched. The CDR3 bases are TGCGCCACCTCAGCCCCCGGGACAGGGAAGAACAATGAGCAGTTCTTC. Its translation: CATSAPGTGKNNEQFF.

This chain joins TRBV19 and TRBJ1-4; the D gene is possibly TRBD1 (6 bases). Germline-derived CDR1 and CDR2 are LNHDA and SQIVND (reference sequence). Trimming removed 9 bases from V and 3 bases from J, with 14 bases in between. This CDR3 has 14 amino acids. CDR3 region: CASTRDTANEKLFF. CDR3 nucleotide sequence: TGTGCCAGCACACGGGACACGGCTAATGAAAAACTGTTTTTT.

This clone showed up just once. This rearrangement joins TRBV6-4 to TRBJ1-3; D is possibly TRBD1 (5 bases). Trimming pared 6 bases from V and 0 bases from J, leaving 9 bases between. Germline loops: CDR1 MRHNA, CDR2 SNTAGT. This CDR3 contains 14 residues. The CDR3 protein is CASSRDSSGNTIYF. The CDR3 DNA sequence: TGTGCCAGCAGCCGAGACAGCTCTGGAAACACCATATATTTT.

The chain combines TRBV11-2 with TRBJ2-7; weak D call: TRBD1 (6 bases). The CDR3 is 14 amino acids. The V end lost 2 bases, the J end lost 3 bases, and 11 bases lay between the germline ends. Germline V gives CDR1 SGHAT, CDR2 FQNNGV. The CDR3 nucleotides are TGTGCCAGCAGCTTACGCCAGACAGGCTACGAGCAGTACTTC. Translating it yields CASSLRQTGYEQYF.

The V call is TRBV11-1, the J call TRBJ2-5; D not resolved. Trimming removed 5 bases from V and 4 bases from J, with 14 bases in between. This CDR3 has 14 amino acids. Per germline, CDR1 SGHAT and CDR2 FQDESV (reference sequence). This chain's CDR3 is CASSLRYRGETQYF. The CDR3 bases are TGTGCCAGCAGCCTTCGGTACCGCGGAGAGACCCAGTACTTC.

V and J are TRBV28 and TRBJ1-6; the D is unclear. CDR3 length: 15 residues. Trimming took 6 bases from V and 0 from J, leaving 9 bases between them. Germline V gene lookup returns CDR1 MDHEN and CDR2 SYDVKM. The CDR3 spells CASSDGGSYNSPLHF. The CDR3 DNA is TGTGCCAGCAGCGACGGCGGCTCCTATAATTCACCCCTCCACTTT.

This sequence joins TRBV4-3 and TRBJ2-3, with 14 bases fitting TRBD2. CDR3 length equals 18 residues. Looked up from germline, CDR1 is LGHNA and CDR2 is YSLEER. J lost 6 bases, V lost 1 base, and 9 bases had no gene match. The CDR3 loop is CASSQGLTSGGGGDTQYF. The CDR3 DNA sequence: TGCGCCAGCAGCCAAGGATTGACTAGCGGGGGGGGAGGCGATACGCAGTATTTT.

This sequence joins TRBV19 and TRBJ2-4, with 7 bases fitting TRBD2. The junction had 2 bases not matched to a gene; V was cut back by 5 bases and J by 7 bases. CDR1 is LNHDA, CDR2 SQIVND, per germline (reference sequence). CDR3 length: 12 amino acids. The CDR3 spells CASSVGGNIQYF. In nucleotides, the CDR3 is TGTGCCAGTAGTGTCGGGGGGAACATTCAGTACTTC.

This clone was observed a few times. This rearrangement joins TRBV19 to TRBJ1-2; 7 bases map to TRBD1. V lost 3 bases and J lost 4; bases outside the gene matches: 5. Germline CDR1 and CDR2: LNHDA and SQIVND (reference sequence). The CDR3 sequence is 14 residues long. The CDR3: CASSITGDLYGYTF. CDR3 coding DNA: TGTGCCAGTAGTATCACAGGGGACCTCTATGGCTACACCTTC.

This clone came up once. The CDR3 region has the DNA TGTGCCAGCAGCCACAGGAGACAGCATGAAGCTTTCTTT. The encoded protein is CASSHRRQHEAFF. The rearrangement joins TRBV5-6 to TRBJ1-1; the D gene is possibly TRBD1 (5 bases). CDR1 is SGHDT and CDR2 is YYEEEE in the germline V gene. This CDR3 contains 13 residues. Deletions cut 4 bases from V and 7 bases from J, with 14 bases between.

This clone was seen more than once but under ten times. The rearrangement joins TRBV29-1 to TRBJ2-1, with D hard to call. The CDR3 covers 14 residues. With 4 bases removed from V and 1 base from J, the gap between germline ends came to 11 bases. Per germline, CDR1 SQVTM and CDR2 ANQGSEA. As DNA, the CDR3 is TGCAGCGTTGCCCGCCCGGTTTCCTACAATGAGCAGTTCTTC. Its translation: CSVARPVSYNEQFF.

The chain joins TRBV19 to TRBJ1-1, with D perhaps matching TRBD1 (5 bases). With 6 bases removed from V and 3 bases from J, the gap between germline ends came to 11 bases. CDR1 and CDR2 from the germline V gene are LNHDA and SQIVND (reference sequence). CDR3 size: 13 residues. The CDR3 DNA reads TGTGCCAGTAGCCAGCAGGGAGACACTGAAGCTTTCTTT. Translation: CASSQQGDTEAFF. The variable domain in full, completed from reference TRBV19 and TRBJ1-1, reads DGGITQSPKYLFRKEGQNVTLSCEQNLNHDAMYWYRQDPGQGLRLIYYSQIVNDFQKGDIAEGYSVSREKKESFPLTVTSAQKNPTAFYLCASSQQGDTEAFFGQGTRLTVV.

V gene TRBV5-1 combines with J gene TRBJ2-3; the match to TRBD2 covers 7 bases. Germline V gene sequence: CDR1 SGHRS, CDR2 YFSETQ. The V and J ends lost 1 base and 4 bases, in that order; junction bases with no gene match: 9. The CDR3 runs 16 residues. CDR3: CASSLPTSGGADTQYF. The CDR3 nucleotides are TGCGCCAGCAGCTTGCCGACTAGTGGGGGGGCAGATACGCAGTATTTT.

Here the CDR3 reads CASSLGPTPSGYGYTF. CDR3 nucleotide sequence: TGTGCCAGCAGCTTAGGTCCCACCCCGTCTGGCTATGGCTACACCTTC. The chain couples TRBV11-2 to TRBJ1-2, with D unclear. V lost 1 base to trimming and J lost 4 bases, with 16 bases between them. This CDR3 is 16 amino acids long. The germline CDR1 and CDR2 sequences are SGHAT and FQNNGV. The full variable domain, its missing parts supplied by reference TRBV11-2 and TRBJ1-2, is EAGVAQSPRYKIIEKRQSVAFWCNPISGHATLYWYQQILGQGPKLLIQFQNNGVVDDSQLPKDRFSAERLKGVDSTLKIQPAKLEDSAVYLCASSLGPTPSGYGYTFGSGTRLTVV.

The V call is TRBV2, the J call TRBJ1-1, with 8 nucleotides matching TRBD1. Trimming took 5 bases from V and 4 from J; bases not matched to a gene: 6. The CDR3 runs 14 residues. CDR1 and CDR2 (germline): SNHLY, FYNNEI. The CDR3 DNA is TGTGCCAGCAGTCCTCAGGGGGCTGGCACTGAAGCTTTCTTT. It is translated as CASSPQGAGTEAFF.

This sequence joins TRBV6-5 and TRBJ1-2; 8 bases map to TRBD1. CDR1 is MNHEY and CDR2 is SVGAGI in the germline V gene. The CDR3 sequence is 15 residues long. V dropped 2 bases and J dropped 4; count of bases not matched to a gene: 6. The CDR3 sequence is CASSYRTGFVYGYTF. The CDR3 region has the DNA TGTGCCAGCAGTTACAGGACAGGGTTCGTCTATGGCTACACCTTC.

This chain joins TRBV19 and TRBJ1-2; 10 positions agree with TRBD1. The CDR3 sequence is 13 residues long. Trimming took 5 bases from V and 6 from J; bases not matched to a gene: 3. From germline, CDR1 is LNHDA and CDR2 SQIVND (reference sequence). For the CDR3, the DNA is TGTGCCAGTAGTGGGACAGGGGTGAATGGCTACACCTTC. Its translation is CASSGTGVNGYTF.

The chain links TRBV5-1 to TRBJ1-1; D is perhaps TRBD1 (6 bases). This CDR3 has 15 residues. Germline CDR1 reads SGHRS; CDR2 reads YFSETQ. V lost 7 bases and J lost 1, with 17 bases in between. The CDR3 DNA reads as TGCGCCAGCTCTGAAGGGGCAGGGGCGAACACTGAAGCTTTCTTT. Residues: CASSEGAGANTEAFF.

CDR3: CASSPLGPGTNEKLFF. The CDR3 bases are TGTGCCAGCTCACCACTCGGGCCAGGAACGAATGAAAAACTGTTTTTT. V is TRBV18 and J is TRBJ1-4; D call uncertain. CDR1 and CDR2 from the germline V gene are KGHSH and LQKENI. This CDR3 spans 16 amino acids. Trimming left V 1 base short and J 5 bases short, with 14 bases between.

The chain combines TRBV5-1 with TRBJ2-7, with D possibly called TRBD1 or TRBD2 (5 bases each). The germline CDR1 and CDR2 sequences are SGHRS and YFSETQ. This CDR3 is built from 13 residues. V gave up 6 bases and J gave up 6 bases, with 16 bases separating them. CDR3 sequence (DNA): TGCGCCAGCACCCCCCGGGACCAGGGCGAGCAGTACTTC. It specifies CASTPRDQGEQYF. The complete variable domain, with remaining parts taken from reference TRBV5-1 and TRBJ2-7, reads KAGVTQTPRYLIKTRGQQVTLSCSPISGHRSVSWYQQTPGQGLQFLFEYFSETQRNKGNFPGRFSGRQFSNSRSEMNVSTLELGDSALYLCASTPRDQGEQYFGPGTRLTVT.